This TCR beta chain derives from a study of identical twins. A note on this clonotype: The antigen is undetermined.

A template switching step contributed a universal primer site, while unique molecular identifiers were present in the cDNA. TCRdb passed the 5' RACE reads through MiXCR, listing each CDR3 protein once. The sample includes some 1,600,000 distinct CDR3 sequences, more than 30% seen only once; the top ten take about 0.3%. Broader study findings: Insertions were fewer in abundant cord blood beta clonotypes, whereas memory repertoires showed none of this pattern. The same donors were not followed; conclusions instead depended on cross-sectional statistical analysis. Some out-of-frame alpha sequences were shared by twins, and these showed excess low generation probability.

The material sequenced was cord blood. This TCR derives from a newborn girl in good health.

The CDR3 region is CASSSVGTTSYEQYF. The CDR3 DNA reads TGTGCCAGCAGTTCCGTCGGGACTACCTCCTACGAGCAGTACTTC. This chain uses TRBV27 with TRBJ2-7; 7 positions match TRBD2. Germline CDR1 MNHEY, CDR2 SMNVEV (reference sequence). CDR3 length: 15 residues. Unmatched junction bases numbered 6, after V lost 4 bases and J lost 0 bases.